Each of the 14 T cell receptor beta chains below was sequenced from the same sample in a study of T cell repertoires in cytomegalovirus infection. No antigen has been assigned to these receptors. One entry per CDR3 protein, called by TCRdb with MiXCR from the reads. The table has about 900,000 distinct CDR3 sequences, approximately 31% seen once; the top ten hold around 15%. Sequenced material: cultured CD8+ T cells from PBMCs, taken from culture after CMV antigen stimulation. These receptor sequences come from a human donor in good health (CMV status not recorded). Some clones in this sample may be carry-over from other donors' samples.

This clonotype appeared many times. V usage is TRBV6-1 and J usage is TRBJ2-2, with D unresolved. Trimming left V 8 bases short and J 2 bases short, with 6 bases between. Germline V gene data show CDR1 as MNHNS and CDR2 as SASEGT. This CDR3 region has 12 residues. The CDR3 region has the DNA TGTGCCAGCGAGAGAAACACCGGGGAGCTGTTTTTT. Protein sequence: CASERNTGELFF.

The rearrangement uses TRBV11-2 and TRBJ1-6; tentatively, D is TRBD1 (6 bases). Deletions cut 0 bases from V and 8 bases from J, with 14 bases between. Germline CDR1 and CDR2: SGHAT and FQNNGV. The CDR3 spans 16 residues. CDR3 bases: TGTGCCAGCAGCTTAGAGAGCACAGGGTATGATTCACCCCTCCACTTT. It encodes CASSLESTGYDSPLHF.

This clonotype showed up just a few times. The chain recombines TRBV5-1 with TRBJ1-2; D possibly corresponds to TRBD1 (5 bases). Per germline, CDR1 SGHRS and CDR2 YFSETQ. The CDR3 spans 13 residues. V lost 3 bases, J lost 6 bases, and 12 bases lay in between. CDR3 bases: TGCGCCAGCAGCTCCCTTGGAGGGGATGGCTACACCTTC. Its protein product is CASSSLGGDGYTF.

This clonotype was seen many times. This rearrangement joins TRBV7-6 to TRBJ2-1; TRBD2 matches at 10 bases. V shed 4 bases and J 8 bases; nucleotides not matched to a gene: 8. The CDR3 totals 15 residues. Germline assignment: CDR1 SGHVS and CDR2 FNYEAQ. In DNA form, the CDR3 reads TGTGCCAGCAGCTCCAGCGGGGGGGCCTTCCATGAGCAGTTCTTC. This encodes CASSSSGGAFHEQFF.

V is TRBV19 and J is TRBJ2-1, with D possibly TRBD2 on 6 matching bases. Deletions cut 3 bases from V and 6 bases from J, with 15 bases between. The length of the CDR3 is 15 residues. Germline values: CDR1 LNHDA, CDR2 SQIVND (reference sequence). CDR3 nucleotides: TGTGCCAGTAGTATCACCCTCCTGGGGGGCAATGAGCAGTTCTTC. Translating it yields CASSITLLGGNEQFF.

The rearrangement joins TRBV6-2 or TRBV6-3 to TRBJ2-2; 13 nucleotides align to TRBD2. After removal of 6 bases from V and 1 base from J, the junction contained 11 bases not matched to a gene. CDR3 length equals 19 residues. Germline V CDR1 and CDR2: MNHEY, SVGEGT. In nucleotides, the CDR3 is TGTGCCAGCAGGCCCCCCGGACTAGCGGGGGCTAAGAACACCGGGGAGCTGTTTTTT. Protein product: CASRPPGLAGAKNTGELFF.

The chain is built from TRBV12-3 or TRBV12-4 and TRBJ1-1; D is unresolved. Trimming left V 5 bases short and J 4 bases short, with 14 bases between. CDR3 length: 14 residues. For the CDR3, the DNA is TGTGCCAGCAGTCGGCCCCACCGCCGCACTGAAGCTTTCTTT. Translating gives CASSRPHRRTEAFF.

This clonotype has a handful of counts. The rearrangement joins TRBV9 to TRBJ2-1; TRBD2 aligns across 8 bases. With V trimmed by 4 bases and J by 6 bases, 15 bases remained unmatched. The CDR3 is 17 residues long. CDR1 is SGDLS and CDR2 is YYNGEE in the germline V gene. CDR3 sequence (DNA): TGTGCCAGCAGCCCTCAGACGTGGGGTAGCGGGGCCAATGAGCAGTTCTTC. Residues: CASSPQTWGSGANEQFF.

The V and J genes are TRBV6-1 and TRBJ1-1; D remains unclear. CDR3 length: 12 amino acids. V was cut by 2 bases and J by 7 bases, with 8 bases left in between. CDR1 and CDR2 from the germline V gene are MNHNS and SASEGT. This chain's CDR3 is CASSETIIEAFF. CDR3 DNA: TGTGCCAGCAGTGAAACTATTATTGAAGCTTTCTTT.

This clonotype was counted a few times. CDR3 nucleotide sequence: TGTGCCAGCAGCCCACGGACTAGCGGGGTGGAGACCCAGTACTTC. It codes for CASSPRTSGVETQYF. This chain links TRBV14 with TRBJ2-5; 12 bases agree with TRBD2. Germline CDR1 reads SGHDN; CDR2 reads FVKESK. V trimming: 4 bases; J trimming: 5 bases; junction bases outside the gene matches: 5. The CDR3 runs to 15 residues.

Here the CDR3 reads CASIYQYTEAFF. DNA for the CDR3: TGTGCCAGCATTTATCAGTACACTGAAGCTTTCTTT. This chain links TRBV12-3 or TRBV12-4 with TRBJ1-1; no firm D call. The V gene lost 7 bases and the J gene lost 3 bases, with 9 bases spanning the gap. CDR3 length equals 12 residues.

The chain joins TRBV4-1 to TRBJ2-3; 7 nucleotides align to TRBD1. J gave up 4 bases and V 2 bases, and 12 bases lay outside the gene matches. The CDR3 is made up of 17 amino acids. Germline CDR1 MGHRA, CDR2 YSYEKL. The CDR3 DNA is TGCGCCAGCAGCCAAAACGGCAGACAGGGATGGTCAGATACGCAGTATTTT. The encoded protein is CASSQNGRQGWSDTQYF.

Only a few counts were recorded for this clonotype. The chain has TRBV15 and TRBJ2-1; 10 bases line up with TRBD1. Losses at the gene ends were 1 base for V and 7 bases for J; bases not matched to a gene: 1. The CDR3 is 14 amino acids. Germline-derived CDR1 and CDR2 are LNHNV and YYDKDF (reference sequence). For the CDR3, the DNA is TGTGCCACCAGCAGAGCGGACAGGGGGAATGAGCAGTTCTTC. It encodes CATSRADRGNEQFF.

For this clonotype: A much larger clonotype is one base distant, so this may be a read error. This chain uses TRBV7-2 with TRBJ2-1, with a tentative D call TRBD1 (6 bases). The length of the CDR3 is 18 residues. The germline CDR1 and CDR2 sequences are SGHTA and FQGNSA. DNA for the CDR3: TGTGCCAGCAGCTCAGAGGGGGTAGCCACCAGCTCCTACAATGATCAGTTCTTC. As protein: CASSSEGVATSSYNDQFF.